The clone carrying this TCR beta chain was seen more than once but under ten times. How the authors handled the data: Amplification from reference gene primers served as the basis for estimated nucleated cell counts. Sequenced by immunoSEQ multiplex PCR; TCRdb stores in-frame clones only, minus some. The V and J calls and clone size are taken from that table; D and trimming were inferred from the DNA. This sample yields about 64,000 clones, of which more than 80% are seen a single time; more than 12% belongs to the top ten. This specimen comes from a study of blood T cell repertoires in COVID-19. The overall study: From T cells, B-cell-depleted T cells, or PBMCs came the material, which was cDNA or gDNA.

This CDR3 is built from 17 residues. Looked up from germline, CDR1 is SGHNT and CDR2 is YYREEE (reference sequence). The junction had 12 bases not matched to a gene; V was cut back by 4 bases and J by 4 bases. The sequencing sample was made of peripheral blood. This TCR was sampled from a man older than 75 with acute or convalescent COVID-19. V and J are TRBV5-4 and TRBJ2-5; 11 bases map to TRBD2. The CDR3 DNA follows: TGTGCCAGCAGCACTCACCTTAGCGGGGGGGCGAGAGAGACCCAGTACTTC. Protein sequence: CASSTHLSGGARETQYF.